This T cell receptor (beta chain) originates from a study of blood T cells in healthy people across ages. About this clonotype itself: The antigen remains undetermined.

Sample donors were healthy Caucasian individuals that came from Russia, aged roughly 6 to 95. Regarding the study as a whole: Donors of long life had a larger count of naive CD4+ cells and greater diversity than aged donors.

It was with a sample-barcoded 5' primer and a J-beta primer mix that a second PCR of about 7 to 12 cycles was run. The template-switch adaptor, which had 12 random nucleotides, put a tag on each cDNA molecule. A single record per CDR3 protein comes from TCRdb applying MiXCR to the 5' RACE reads. The data show roughly 2 million distinct CDR3 sequences, with just under 50% seen just once and 2.1% held by the top ten. Germline CDR1 is SGHDT and CDR2 is YYEEEE. The CDR3 runs 14 residues. The clonotype originates from a woman between 40 and 50 years old in good health. Sequencing used blood. This chain uses TRBV5-6 with TRBJ2-1; TRBD2 is a possible D gene (6 bases). The J call may be in error: the DNA end matches TRBJ2-7 better. This CDR3 is CASTPLGPSAEQYF. CDR3 in DNA: TGTGCCAGCACCCCGCTTGGGCCTAGCGCTGAGCAGTACTTC.